The 27 T cell receptor beta chains listed next were all sequenced from one sample in a study of T cell clusters in autoimmune cytopenias. TRB amplification used roughly 250 ng of peripheral blood genomic DNA. TRB was amplified by touch-down multiplex PCR, primer pools A and B combined. TCRdb reworked the multiplex PCR reads into one entry per CDR3 protein, no DNA. Its table records more than 13,000 distinct CDR3 sequences. The sample was peripheral blood. Source of these receptors: a human donor with an autoimmune cytopenia or autoimmune hepatitis (not recorded which).

This chain joins TRBV11-1 and TRBJ2-4; TCRdb's D call, TRBD1, is unchecked because there is no DNA. The CDR3 has 14 residues. Germline values: CDR1 SGHAT, CDR2 FQDESV (reference sequence). The CDR3 reads CASSMGQGTNIQYF.

This clonotype ranks as medium-sized in terms of frequency. The rearrangement uses TRBV6-5 and TRBJ2-7; as DNA is missing, the TRBD1 call by TCRdb cannot be tested. The V gene's germline CDR1 is MNHEY and CDR2 SVGAGI. The CDR3 is 15 residues long. This CDR3 reads CASSYSGDSFYEQYF.

The rearrangement links TRBV11-2 to TRBJ2-1; lacking DNA, the TRBD2 call made by TCRdb goes unchecked. Germline loops: CDR1 SGHAT, CDR2 FQNNGV. The CDR3 has 17 amino acids. CDR3 sequence reads: CASSLAHSGAAYNEQFF. The full variable domain, its missing parts supplied by reference TRBV11-2 and TRBJ2-1, is EAGVAQSPRYKIIEKRQSVAFWCNPISGHATLYWYQQILGQGPKLLIQFQNNGVVDDSQLPKDRFSAERLKGVDSTLKIQPAKLEDSAVYLCASSLAHSGAAYNEQFFGPGTRLTVL.

This clonotype counts as medium-sized by frequency. V is TRBV29-1 and J is TRBJ2-2; TCRdb proposes TRBD1, but this gene call is untestable without DNA. This CDR3 is 12 amino acids long. Germline CDR1 is SQVTM and CDR2 is ANQGSEA. The CDR3 loop is CSGRVDTGELFF.

The rearrangement links TRBV20-1 to TRBJ2-2. Germline V gives CDR1 DFQATT, CDR2 SNEGSKA (reference sequence). The CDR3 consists of 15 residues. The CDR3: CSARDLQANTGELFF.

The chain couples TRBV7-2 to TRBJ2-3; with no DNA, the TCRdb D assignment of TRBD1 cannot be verified. The CDR3 covers 14 residues. Germline assignment: CDR1 SGHTA and CDR2 FQGNSA. This CDR3 is CASSSQGGTDTQYF.

This clonotype ranks as medium-sized in terms of frequency. This chain uses TRBV30 with TRBJ2-1; TCRdb's D gene call, TRBD2, goes unchecked for lack of DNA. The V gene's germline CDR1 is GTSNPN and CDR2 SVGIG (reference sequence). CDR3 length equals 16 residues. The CDR3 spells CAWSVIRPGGYNEQFF.

The rearrangement joins TRBV20-1 to TRBJ2-1; TCRdb picks TRBD2, but there is no DNA to check that call. The CDR3 sequence is 15 residues long. Germline lookup yields CDR1 DFQATT and CDR2 SNEGSKA (reference sequence). The CDR3 sequence: CSAATPGLAGFEQFF.

This sequence joins TRBV5-4 and TRBJ2-1. Germline-derived CDR1 and CDR2 are SGHNT and YYREEE (reference sequence). The length of the CDR3 is 14 residues. CDR3 region: CASSLERFANEQFF.

This chain's CDR3 is CASSDGGQINQPQHF. V and J are TRBV27 and TRBJ1-5; the D gene TCRdb calls, TRBD1, cannot be checked with no DNA. CDR1 is MNHEY, CDR2 SMNVEV, per germline (reference sequence). The CDR3 extends over 15 amino acids.

By frequency, this clonotype is medium-sized (0.01 to 0.1%). This chain uses TRBV19 with TRBJ2-3; TCRdb selects TRBD1, and the lack of DNA leaves this call unchecked. The CDR3 covers 16 residues. The germline CDR1 and CDR2 sequences are LNHDA and SQIVND (reference sequence). CDR3 amino acids: CASRGEGGSRTDTQYF.

The CDR3 protein is CASSLPGGETQYF. The V and J genes are TRBV12-3 or TRBV12-4 and TRBJ2-5; lacking DNA, the TRBD1 call made by TCRdb goes unchecked. The CDR3 has 13 residues.

The CDR3 sequence is CAWSTGTNYGYTF. The V gene is TRBV30, the J gene TRBJ1-2; TCRdb gives TRBD1 as the D gene, but with no DNA this cannot be confirmed. Germline V gene sequence: CDR1 GTSNPN, CDR2 SVGIG (reference sequence). The CDR3 is 13 residues long.

J is TRBJ1-5 and V is TRBV6-2 or TRBV6-3. The CDR3 contains 12 residues. The germline V gene has CDR1 MNHEY and CDR2 SVGEGT. CDR3 in amino acids: CASSSPNQPQHF.

The chain is built from TRBV6-6 and TRBJ2-1; TCRdb designates TRBD1, a call that cannot be tested without DNA. Germline CDR1 reads MNHNY; CDR2 reads SVGAGI (reference sequence). CDR3 length: 15 residues. CDR3 amino acids: CASSYLGESYNEQFF.

The chain employs TRBV18 and TRBJ1-1; the TCRdb D gene call, TRBD1, has no DNA to confirm it. The length of the CDR3 is 15 residues. The germline V gene encodes CDR1 KGHSH and CDR2 LQKENI. This chain's CDR3 is CASSPFGDVNTEAFF.

The chain combines TRBV6-4 with TRBJ2-7; the TRBD1 assignment by TCRdb is unverifiable without DNA. The CDR3 loop spans 14 amino acids. The germline gives CDR1 MRHNA, CDR2 SNTAGT. The CDR3 region is CASSRATEGYEQYF.

This chain uses TRBV5-6 with TRBJ1-6; TCRdb lists TRBD1, though no DNA is available to test this call. CDR1 and CDR2 (germline): SGHDT, YYEEEE. The CDR3 extends over 15 amino acids. The CDR3 spells CASSLGGQFPSPLHF.

V usage is TRBV19 and J usage is TRBJ2-6. Germline CDR1 reads LNHDA; CDR2 reads SQIVND (reference sequence). The CDR3 has 16 residues. The CDR3: CASSILGISGANVLTF.

The V call is TRBV5-1, the J call TRBJ1-5; TCRdb outputs TRBD1, but without DNA this stays unchecked. This CDR3 comprises 15 residues. Germline CDR1 is SGHRS and CDR2 is YFSETQ. The CDR3 region is CASSLGTGVNQPQHF.

J is TRBJ1-1 and V is TRBV6-5; the D gene TCRdb calls, TRBD1, cannot be checked with no DNA. CDR1 is MNHEY and CDR2 is SVGAGI in the germline V gene. CDR3 length: 15 residues. The CDR3 region is CASSLGQGMNTEAFF.

The chain is built from TRBV19 and TRBJ1-2. This CDR3 is built from 13 residues. Germline V lookup: CDR1 LNHDA, CDR2 SQIVND (reference sequence). CDR3 sequence reads: CASSKGSYYGYTF.

This chain joins TRBV6-5 and TRBJ2-3; TCRdb proposes TRBD2, but this gene call is untestable without DNA. The CDR3 runs to 15 residues. Germline CDR1 and CDR2: MNHEY and SVGAGI. The CDR3 loop reads CASRPSGRFTGELFF.

The chain links TRBV6-1 to TRBJ1-1; TCRdb picks TRBD1, but there is no DNA to check that call. CDR3 length: 14 amino acids. The germline gives CDR1 MNHNS, CDR2 SASEGT. The CDR3 protein is CASTQGVTAGLAFF.

This sequence joins TRBV6-1 and TRBJ1-5; TCRdb outputs TRBD1, but without DNA this stays unchecked. Germline-derived CDR1 and CDR2 are MNHNS and SASEGT. The CDR3 runs to 14 residues. The CDR3 is CASTPGTGYQPQHF.

The V call is TRBV12-3 or TRBV12-4, the J call TRBJ1-5. This CDR3 has 12 amino acids. CDR3 in amino acids: CASTTNNQPQHF.

The chain uses TRBV7-6 and TRBJ2-1; lacking DNA, the TRBD1 call made by TCRdb goes unchecked. Germline CDR1 reads SGHVS; CDR2 reads FNYEAQ. The CDR3 is 16 amino acids. The CDR3 protein is CASSFALGGAAYEQFF.